Shown below are 26 T cell receptor beta chains from a single sample sequenced in a study of post-analysis software for immune sequencing data. These receptors are not linked to any known antigen. Broader study findings: With TRBV5-6, TRBV5-1 and TRBV20-1 included, a handful of TRBV segments were more frequent in patients than in controls.

Unique molecular identifiers featured in each of the TCR beta cDNA libraries. TCRdb fed the PCR reads into MiXCR, producing one record per CDR3 protein. The sample contains roughly 430,000 distinct CDR3 sequences, approximately 38% of which appear only once. The sequencing sample was made of blood. The source is a girl aged 2 to 10 with multiple sclerosis.

The sample holds a few counts of this clonotype. This chain connects TRBV4-3 to TRBJ1-2, with D unresolved. Germline lookup yields CDR1 LGHNA and CDR2 YSLEER. Trimming removed 6 bases from V and 1 base from J, with 15 bases in between. This CDR3 has 15 residues. CDR3 sequence: CASSVRAYFNYGYTF. In DNA, the CDR3 is TGCGCCAGCAGTGTCCGGGCTTACTTTAACTATGGCTACACCTTC.

The chain combines TRBV29-1 with TRBJ2-1, with D perhaps matching TRBD1 (5 bases). Looked up from germline, CDR1 is SQVTM and CDR2 is ANQGSEA. With 4 bases removed from V and 6 bases from J, the gap between germline ends came to 16 bases. This CDR3 spans 14 amino acids. CDR3 nucleotide sequence: TGCAGCGTTGTTTTAGGACAATATCCCAATGAGCAGTTCTTC. It codes for CSVVLGQYPNEQFF.

This rearrangement joins TRBV6-2 or TRBV6-3 to TRBJ1-5; D gene ambiguous. V lost 7 bases and J 3 bases, leaving 13 bases between the germline ends. CDR3 size: 14 residues. Germline V lookup: CDR1 MNHEY, CDR2 SVGEGT. The CDR3: CASTNRELNQPQHF. The CDR3 bases are TGTGCCAGCACCAATAGGGAGCTCAATCAGCCCCAGCATTTT.

In its sample, this clonotype was seen a few times. The rearrangement joins TRBV7-3 to TRBJ2-3, with TRBD2 matching over 8 bases. The CDR3 runs to 15 residues. V shed 8 bases, J shed 3 bases, and the junction held 10 bases outside the gene matches. In germline, CDR1 is SGHTA, CDR2 FQGTGA. The DNA for the CDR3 is TGTGCCAGCGGTTTTGGGACTAGTGGTACAGATACGCAGTATTTT. It codes for CASGFGTSGTDTQYF.

The chain uses TRBV6-5 and TRBJ1-5, with no clear D. Deletions cut 6 bases from V and 2 bases from J, with 11 bases between. The CDR3 spans 14 residues. CDR1 and CDR2 from the germline V gene are MNHEY and SVGAGI. In DNA, the CDR3 is TGTGCCAGCAGGAGAGACGGACGCAATCAGCCCCAGCATTTT. It specifies CASRRDGRNQPQHF.

This clonotype has just a few counts. The CDR3 spells CASSFGRARTQYF. CDR3 DNA: TGTGCCAGCAGCTTTGGTCGCGCGAGGACCCAGTACTTC. This chain links TRBV7-9 with TRBJ2-5; D unresolved. The V gene's germline CDR1 is SEHNR and CDR2 FQNEAQ (reference sequence). The CDR3 consists of 13 residues. V shed 3 bases and J shed 7 bases, with 12 bases lying between them.

In this sample, this clonotype turned up many times. V gene TRBV27 combines with J gene TRBJ2-5, with TRBD1 as a possible D gene (6 bases). The ends were cut back, 5 bases at V and 11 bases at J, with 15 bases in the middle. The germline gives CDR1 MNHEY, CDR2 SMNVEV (reference sequence). The CDR3 is 12 residues long. The CDR3 region has the DNA TGTGCCAGCAGTACATTGGGACAAGCGCAGTACTTC. Protein sequence: CASSTLGQAQYF.

This clonotype was counted only a few times. The chain employs TRBV7-6 and TRBJ2-1, with 9 bases aligning to TRBD2. V gave up 5 bases and J gave up 3 bases; unmatched junction bases: 20. This CDR3 region has 20 residues. From germline, CDR1 is SGHVS and CDR2 FNYEAQ. The CDR3 DNA follows: TGTGCCAGCAGCCCCCGCCAGGATGTGTTAGCGGGGGAAAACTACAATGAGCAGTTCTTC. The encoded protein is CASSPRQDVLAGENYNEQFF.

The chain combines TRBV4-1 with TRBJ2-5; no reliable D call. V lost 3 bases to trimming and J lost 11 bases, with 13 bases between them. Germline V gene sequence: CDR1 MGHRA, CDR2 YSYEKL. CDR3 length: 12 residues. The CDR3, as DNA: TGCGCCAGCAGCCATTTCTTTGATGAGCAGTACTTC. Amino acid sequence: CASSHFFDEQYF.

This chain joins TRBV20-1 and TRBJ2-5; TRBD1 matches 8 bases. The J call could be wrong; TRBJ2-7 is a better fit for the DNA end. The CDR3 sequence is 13 residues long. CDR1 and CDR2 from the germline V gene are DFQATT and SNEGSKA (reference sequence). The CDR3 DNA is TGCAGTGCTAGGGACAGGGTAGACTACGAGCAGTACTTC. This translates into CSARDRVDYEQYF.

This clonotype was observed a few times. V gene TRBV4-1 combines with J gene TRBJ2-5; tentatively, D is TRBD1 or TRBD2 (5 bases each). Per germline, CDR1 MGHRA and CDR2 YSYEKL. Trimming pared 1 base from V and 11 bases from J, leaving 14 bases between. This CDR3 has 13 residues. The CDR3 protein is CASSQGAGTQQYF. CDR3 in DNA: TGCGCCAGCAGCCAAGGGGCAGGGACGCAACAGTACTTC.

The V call is TRBV4-3, the J call TRBJ1-2; D possibly corresponds to TRBD1 (5 bases). CDR1 and CDR2 from the germline V gene are LGHNA and YSLEER. Trimming removed 4 bases from V and 8 bases from J, with 17 bases in between. This CDR3 is 14 amino acids long. In nucleotides, the CDR3 is TGCGCCAGCAGCCGTAGTCCCAGGGTAGGAGGCTACACCTTC. This gives the protein CASSRSPRVGGYTF.

By sample fraction, this clonotype is medium-sized. V gene TRBV7-6 combines with J gene TRBJ1-2, with a possible D match to TRBD1 (6 bases). Germline V gene sequence: CDR1 SGHVS, CDR2 FNYEAQ. V lost 5 bases to trimming and J lost 4 bases, with 11 bases between them. There are 13 residues in the CDR3. CDR3 sequence (DNA): TGTGCCAGCAGCCCCACAGGGATCTATGGCTACACCTTC. It codes for CASSPTGIYGYTF.

J is TRBJ1-6 and V is TRBV20-1, with a possible D match to TRBD1 (6 bases). This CDR3 contains 15 residues. Trimming shortened V by 5 bases and J by 10 bases, and 21 bases separated the two germline ends. From germline, CDR1 is DFQATT and CDR2 SNEGSKA (reference sequence). The CDR3 here is CSAGPPGGYRSPLHF. Written as DNA, the CDR3 is TGCAGTGCTGGGCCCCCGGGGGGCTATCGATCACCCCTCCACTTT.

J is TRBJ2-1 and V is TRBV12-3 or TRBV12-4; 10 bases match TRBD2. The CDR3 is 14 residues long. The V segment lost 3 bases and the J segment 11 bases; nucleotides outside the gene matches: 7. The CDR3 loop is CASSLTSGYSKQFF. The DNA of the CDR3 is TGTGCCAGCAGTTTGACTAGCGGGTATTCAAAGCAGTTCTTC.

This chain connects TRBV6-5 to TRBJ2-7; TRBD2 matches at 12 bases. Germline CDR1 and CDR2: MNHEY and SVGAGI. The CDR3 runs 13 residues. The CDR3 here is CQDGLAGIHEQYF. CDR3 in DNA: TGTCAAGATGGACTAGCGGGAATCCACGAGCAGTACTTC.

In this sample, this clonotype turned up many times. The chain employs TRBV20-1 and TRBJ2-1; D is ambiguous. This CDR3 is 14 amino acids long. The V and J ends lost 0 bases and 6 bases respectively, with 12 bases between them. Germline values: CDR1 DFQATT, CDR2 SNEGSKA (reference sequence). In DNA, the CDR3 is TGCAGTGCTAGAGATCCTCGGGTTACCAATGAGCAGTTCTTC. Translating it yields CSARDPRVTNEQFF.

The gene calls are TRBV6-5 and TRBJ2-1, with 9 bases aligning to TRBD2. Germline values: CDR1 MNHEY, CDR2 SVGAGI. Trimming at V came to 0 bases and at J to 10 bases, leaving 10 bases not matched to a gene. The CDR3 runs 16 residues. Here the CDR3 reads CASSYSVRGGQDEQFF. CDR3 DNA: TGTGCCAGCAGTTACTCGGTGCGGGGGGGCCAAGACGAGCAGTTCTTC.

With regard to this clonotype: An end of the junction does not agree with germline; a read error may underlie this. The CDR3 region has the DNA TGCGCCAGCGAGACGGGGGGAGGTACAGATACGCAGTATTTT. This codes for CASETGGGTDTQYF. The V gene is TRBV9, the J gene TRBJ2-3, with 7 bases that match TRBD2. The CDR3 is 14 residues long. CDR1 and CDR2 (germline): SGDLS, YYNGEE.

This clonotype was counted a few times. The rearrangement uses TRBV5-6 and TRBJ1-2, with a possible D match to TRBD1 (5 bases). V was cut by 4 bases and J by 3 bases, with 13 bases left in between. Per germline, CDR1 SGHDT and CDR2 YYEEEE. This CDR3 spans 14 amino acids. CDR3 sequence: CASSVQGADYGYTF. CDR3 coding DNA: TGTGCCAGCAGCGTACAAGGGGCGGACTATGGCTACACCTTC.

This clonotype was found a few times. The CDR3 loop is CASRGGSTNEKLFF. For the CDR3, the DNA is TGTGCCAGCAGGGGCGGCTCAACTAATGAAAAACTGTTTTTT. This rearrangement joins TRBV6-5 to TRBJ1-4, with D unresolved. The CDR3 covers 14 residues. V dropped 6 bases and J dropped 0 bases, with 8 bases sitting between them. Germline-derived CDR1 and CDR2 are MNHEY and SVGAGI.

The chain is built from TRBV5-1 and TRBJ2-5, with TRBD2 matching over 7 bases. CDR1 SGHRS and CDR2 YFSETQ come from the germline V gene. V shed 4 bases, J shed 2 bases, and the junction held 5 bases outside the gene matches. The CDR3 totals 14 residues. The CDR3 DNA is TGCGCCAGCAGCGTCCGGACTAGTCAAGAGACCCAGTACTTC. Protein sequence: CASSVRTSQETQYF.

This clonotype occurred a few times. The chain employs TRBV7-6 and TRBJ2-7; no clear D gene. The J call may not be correct, given that the DNA end is closer to TRBJ2-5. Germline V gene sequence: CDR1 SGHVS, CDR2 FNYEAQ. There are 11 residues in the CDR3. This CDR3 is CASSSEGTQYF. In nucleotides, the CDR3 is TGTGCCAGCAGCTCGGAAGGGACCCAGTACTTC.

The chain carries TRBV10-3 and TRBJ2-3, with 9 bases identical to TRBD1. CDR1 and CDR2 from the germline V gene are ENHRY and SYGVKD. Trimming removed 6 bases from V and 6 bases from J; junction bases left unmatched: 4. This CDR3 is built from 13 residues. The CDR3 sequence: CAIRGQGTDTQYF. CDR3 DNA sequence: TGTGCCATCAGGGGACAGGGAACGGATACGCAGTATTTT.

The chain has TRBV6-5 and TRBJ2-7; D may be TRBD1 or TRBD2 (5 bases each). The germline V and J ends were trimmed by 1 base and 7 bases, with 23 bases remaining between them. The V gene's germline CDR1 is MNHEY and CDR2 SVGAGI. The CDR3 extends over 17 amino acids. Here the CDR3 reads CASSYFPPTGFQGEQYF. The CDR3, as DNA: TGTGCCAGCAGTTACTTTCCTCCGACGGGGTTTCAGGGAGAGCAGTACTTC.

The rearrangement joins TRBV20-1 to TRBJ2-1, with TRBD2 matching 7 bases. The V gene's germline CDR1 is DFQATT and CDR2 SNEGSKA (reference sequence). The CDR3 contains 15 residues. Trimming took 3 bases from V and 2 from J; bases not matched to a gene: 7. The CDR3 sequence is CSASLASGAYNEQFF. The CDR3 DNA reads as TGCAGTGCTAGTCTCGCCAGCGGGGCCTACAATGAGCAGTTCTTC.